This entry lists 19 T cell receptor beta chains sequenced from one sample in a study of blood T cells in healthy people across ages. For the second PCR, which ran for roughly 6 to 12 cycles, a sample-barcoded 5' primer and a J-beta primer mix were used. Each CDR3 protein gets one entry after TCRdb re-called the 5' RACE reads with MiXCR. The data contain about 1.8 million distinct CDR3 sequences, less than 50% of them singletons. The sample was blood. All receptors derive from a woman in her thirties or forties in good health.

This sequence joins TRBV5-6 and TRBJ2-7, with 7 bases that match TRBD1. The trim removed 3 bases at V and 2 bases at J, leaving 8 bases unmatched. CDR1 is SGHDT, CDR2 YYEEEE, per germline. This CDR3 spans 15 amino acids. CDR3 nucleotides: TGTGCCAGCAGCTATACCGGGACAGAGGCCTACGAGCAGTACTTC. Translating it yields CASSYTGTEAYEQYF.

In this sample, this clonotype turned up once. The chain carries TRBV10-3 and TRBJ2-3, with a possible D match to TRBD2 (6 bases). The CDR3 length is 14 residues. Germline CDR1 reads ENHRY; CDR2 reads SYGVKD. The V gene lost 6 bases and the J gene lost 13 bases, with 23 bases spanning the gap. CDR3 sequence reads: CAIREGTSHAPKYF. For the CDR3, the DNA is TGTGCCATCAGGGAGGGGACTTCCCATGCGCCGAAGTATTTT.

This clonotype was picked up many times. J is TRBJ2-3 and V is TRBV2, with 7 bases lining up with TRBD2. J was trimmed by 0 bases and V by 5 bases; bases with no gene match: 5. CDR1 SNHLY and CDR2 FYNNEI come from the germline V gene. The CDR3 length is 15 residues. The CDR3 sequence: CASSQSGASTDTQYF. CDR3 DNA sequence: TGTGCCAGCAGTCAAAGCGGGGCTAGCACAGATACGCAGTATTTT. The full variable domain, completed using reference TRBV2 and TRBJ2-3, is EPEVTQTPSHQVTQMGQEVILRCVPISNHLYFYWYRQILGQKVEFLVSFYNNEISEKSEIFDDQFSVERPDGSNFTLKIRSTKLEDSAMYFCASSQSGASTDTQYFGPGTRLTVL.

The chain employs TRBV28 and TRBJ2-1, with a tentative D call TRBD1 (6 bases). Trimming shortened V by 6 bases and J by 0 bases, and 15 bases separated the two germline ends. Germline CDR1 reads MDHEN; CDR2 reads SYDVKM. CDR3 length: 16 amino acids. CDR3 protein: CASRPTTGSSYNEQFF. CDR3 DNA: TGTGCCAGCAGGCCTACGACAGGTAGCTCCTACAATGAGCAGTTCTTC.

V usage is TRBV6-2 or TRBV6-3 and J usage is TRBJ2-3; 9 nucleotides line up with TRBD2. Germline CDR1 and CDR2: MNHEY and SVGEGT. Trimming at V came to 6 bases and at J to 5 bases, leaving 6 bases not matched to a gene. This CDR3 is built from 14 residues. The CDR3 sequence is CASRRGGLEDTQYF. Written as DNA, the CDR3 is TGTGCCAGCAGGCGGGGGGGCCTGGAAGATACGCAGTATTTT.

The chain joins TRBV5-1 to TRBJ2-1, with unresolved D. Germline CDR1 and CDR2: SGHRS and YFSETQ. The CDR3 has 14 amino acids. Deletions cut 0 bases from V and 5 bases from J, with 9 bases between. CDR3 in amino acids: CASSLEAQNNEQFF. The DNA for the CDR3 is TGCGCCAGCAGCTTGGAGGCCCAAAACAATGAGCAGTTCTTC. Drawing the rest from reference TRBV5-1 and TRBJ2-1, the complete variable domain is KAGVTQTPRYLIKTRGQQVTLSCSPISGHRSVSWYQQTPGQGLQFLFEYFSETQRNKGNFPGRFSGRQFSNSRSEMNVSTLELGDSALYLCASSLEAQNNEQFFGPGTRLTVL.

This clonotype was picked up one time. J is TRBJ2-1 and V is TRBV27; D ambiguous. CDR3 size: 15 residues. V gave up 3 bases and J gave up 6 bases, with 15 bases separating them. Germline V gives CDR1 MNHEY, CDR2 SMNVEV (reference sequence). CDR3: CASSLETSFGNEQFF. In DNA, the CDR3 is TGTGCCAGCAGTTTGGAGACTTCCTTCGGCAATGAGCAGTTCTTC.

The genes are TRBV28 and TRBJ2-4; the D is unclear. The end of the DNA fits TRBJ2-5 better, so the J call may be wrong. CDR3 length: 14 residues. Looked up from germline, CDR1 is MDHEN and CDR2 is SYDVKM. The CDR3 DNA reads as TGTGCCAGCAGCCTCCGGGTCTTCAAAGAGACCCAGTACTTC. The encoded protein is CASSLRVFKETQYF.

The chain joins TRBV4-2 to TRBJ2-1; D remains unclear. The CDR3 is 13 residues long. CDR1 is LGHNA and CDR2 is YNFKEQ in the germline V gene. V shed 0 bases and J shed 13 bases, with 13 bases lying between them. The CDR3 reads CASSQELLETQFF. CDR3 nucleotides: TGTGCCAGCAGCCAAGAACTCCTTGAGACCCAGTTCTTC.

This clonotype has more than one count but fewer than ten. The chain carries TRBV7-2 and TRBJ2-4, with TRBD2 identical over 12 bases. Germline V gene lookup returns CDR1 SGHTA and CDR2 FQGNSA. Trimming removed 5 bases from V and 6 bases from J; junction bases left unmatched: 5. The CDR3 runs 15 residues. Here the CDR3 reads CASSDRTSGVNIQYF. Written as DNA, the CDR3 is TGTGCCAGCAGCGACAGGACTAGCGGGGTAAACATTCAGTACTTC.

This clonotype was seen only a few times. The V call is TRBV6-6, the J call TRBJ2-5, with no clear D. The J call may not be correct, given that the DNA end is closer to TRBJ2-7. Germline CDR1 is MNHNY and CDR2 is SVGAGI (reference sequence). The CDR3 is 14 residues long. Written as DNA, the CDR3 is TGTGCCAGCAGCTTATTTCCGGACCGCTACGAGCAGTACTTC. This encodes CASSLFPDRYEQYF.

About this clonotype itself: One junction end disagrees with the germline gene, perhaps due to a read error. The genes are TRBV4-1 and TRBJ2-6; tentative D call: TRBD1 (5 bases). CDR3 size: 16 residues. Looked up from germline, CDR1 is MGHRA and CDR2 is YSYEKL. The CDR3, as DNA: TGCGCCAGCGGCCACAGACAGTCCTCTGGGGCCAACGTCCTGACTTTC. This encodes CASGHRQSSGANVLTF.

The table lists this clonotype with a few counts. The V call is TRBV28, the J call TRBJ2-3; 9 nucleotides agree with TRBD2. Trimming at V came to 3 bases and at J to 2 bases, leaving 12 bases not matched to a gene. CDR1 and CDR2 from the germline V gene are MDHEN and SYDVKM. This CDR3 is built from 18 residues. The DNA for the CDR3 is TGTGCCAGCAGTTTTCTGCTAGCGGGGCTGAGTAACACAGATACGCAGTATTTT. Its translation is CASSFLLAGLSNTDTQYF.

V is TRBV5-1 and J is TRBJ1-2, with D perhaps TRBD1 (5 bases). CDR3 length equals 14 residues. Germline V CDR1 and CDR2: SGHRS, YFSETQ. The V and J ends lost 4 bases and 4 bases respectively, with 14 bases between them. CDR3 sequence (DNA): TGCGCCAGCAGCCCACCGACAGACTTCTATGGCTACACCTTC. It is translated as CASSPPTDFYGYTF.

V and J are TRBV7-2 and TRBJ2-1; 8 bases fit TRBD2. CDR1 and CDR2 (germline): SGHTA, FQGNSA. The J segment lost 3 bases and the V segment lost 1 base, leaving 5 bases of the junction unmatched. This CDR3 region has 16 residues. The CDR3 sequence: CASSLEGGGLYNEQFF. The CDR3 DNA reads as TGTGCCAGCAGCTTAGAAGGCGGGGGGCTCTACAATGAGCAGTTCTTC.

This clonotype was picked up many times. The rearrangement joins TRBV9 to TRBJ1-2; D remains ambiguous. Trimming took 0 bases from V and 7 from J, leaving 10 bases between them. The CDR3 covers 13 residues. Germline CDR1 is SGDLS and CDR2 is YYNGEE. The CDR3 spells CASSVEGVGGYTF. As DNA, the CDR3 is TGTGCCAGCAGCGTAGAGGGAGTGGGTGGCTACACCTTC.

V and J are TRBV28 and TRBJ1-5, with D perhaps TRBD1 (5 bases). Germline V gene lookup returns CDR1 MDHEN and CDR2 SYDVKM. The CDR3 extends over 15 amino acids. V was shortened by 7 bases and J by 6 bases, with 19 bases between the two germline ends. The CDR3 protein is CASKLTLGDSQPQHF. The CDR3 DNA reads as TGTGCCAGCAAACTAACCCTCGGGGACTCTCAGCCCCAGCATTTT.

Turning to this clonotype: Germline and junction disagree at one end, which may indicate a read error. The genes are TRBV7-6 and TRBJ2-7, with a weak D call TRBD1 (5 bases). Judging by the DNA end, TRBJ2-5 fits better; the J call may be wrong. Germline V gene sequence: CDR1 SGHVS, CDR2 FNYEAQ. The CDR3 spans 12 residues. CDR3: CASNLSGETQYF. The CDR3, as DNA: TGTGCCAGCAACTTATCAGGGGAGACCCAGTACTTC.

This clonotype was seen only a few times. The rearrangement links TRBV4-2 to TRBJ2-7; D call uncertain. Germline V gives CDR1 LGHNA, CDR2 YNFKEQ. The CDR3 length is 15 residues. The ends were cut back, 0 bases at V and 0 bases at J, with 9 bases in the middle. The CDR3 DNA reads as TGTGCCAGCAGCCAAGATGCGGTCAGCTCCTACGAGCAGTACTTC. It is translated as CASSQDAVSSYEQYF.